This T cell receptor beta chain was sequenced during a study of CD8+ T cells in alopecia areata. Findings and limits, study-wide: With patients, TCR sharing proved less clear than in mice, a difference possibly related to HLA.

The treatment: oral pan-JAK inhibitor, 5-10 mg twice daily. In its sample, this clone was seen a few times. Antigen: not known. Investigators isolated RNA and reverse transcribed it into cDNA to act as the sequencing template. Method: immunoSEQ multiplex PCR; TCRdb's copy keeps in-frame clones and lacks some. Altogether around 170,000 clones are present, roughly half being singletons, with the ten largest covering over 9%. This clonotype was sampled from a human donor with alopecia areata. The starting material was CD8+ T cells sorted from blood, obtained at week 52, from a patient treated with tofacitinib.

Here the CDR3 DNA reads TGTGCCAGCAGTTCTTCCGCCGAGCAGTACTTC. It is translated as CASSSSAEQYF. This rearrangement joins TRBV6-5 to TRBJ2-7; D gene unclear. The CDR3 covers 11 residues. V was clipped by 4 bases and J by 6 bases, with 7 bases between them. CDR1 and CDR2 from the germline V gene are MNHEY and SVGAGI.